Each of the 4 T cell receptor beta chains below was sequenced from the same sample in a study of blood T cell repertoires in COVID-19. The assay was immunoSEQ multiplex PCR, and TCRdb's table has in-frame clones only and misses some. The data show 250,000 to 350,000 clones, with approximately 84% seen just once and more than 1.4% held by the top ten. The sequencing input was peripheral blood. The source of these receptors is a human donor with COVID-19, enrolled during active disease. The donor label of this sample is uncertain.

This clone was picked up a small number of times. The chain has TRBV21-1 and TRBJ2-1; TRBD2, the D gene given by the table, was not confirmed from the DNA. TRBV21-1 is flagged as a pseudogene. The CDR3 contains 16 residues. This CDR3 is CASSTPGLAGGFEQFF. The DNA for the CDR3 is TGTGCCAGCAGCACCCCCGGACTAGCGGGAGGGTTTGAGCAGTTCTTC.

The chain joins TRBV7-3 to TRBJ2-2; the match to TRBD2 covers 7 bases. From germline, CDR1 is SGHTA and CDR2 FQGTGA. J was trimmed by 5 bases and V by 5 bases; bases with no gene match: 2. The CDR3 is made up of 13 amino acids. The CDR3 nucleotides are TGTGCCAGCAGCCGAGCGGGAACCGGGGAGCTGTTTTTT. It specifies CASSRAGTGELFF. The complete variable domain, with remaining parts taken from reference TRBV7-3 and TRBJ2-2, reads GAGVSQTPSNKVTEKGKYVELRCDPISGHTALYWYRQSLGQGPEFLIYFQGTGAADDSGLPNDRFFAVRPEGSVSTLKIQRTERGDSAVYLCASSRAGTGELFFGEGSRLTVL.

This clone has a single count. The genes are TRBV7-6 and TRBJ2-1; 7 nucleotides match TRBD2. Germline V CDR1 and CDR2: SGHVS, FNYEAQ. CDR3 length: 16 residues. V gave up 4 bases and J gave up 5 bases; unmatched junction bases: 11. CDR3 bases: TGTGCCAGCAGCTCACTCGGGAGCGGGGTGCACAATGAGCAGTTCTTC. It yields the protein CASSSLGSGVHNEQFF.

CDR3 in DNA: TGTGCCAGCAGCCCCCGGGCAGGGGCCTACGAGCAGTACTTC. Translating gives CASSPRAGAYEQYF. This chain joins TRBV7-2 and TRBJ2-7; D might be TRBD1 (6 bases). CDR1 and CDR2 (germline): SGHTA, FQGNSA. V was clipped by 5 bases and J by 2 bases, with 13 bases between them. The CDR3 covers 14 residues.